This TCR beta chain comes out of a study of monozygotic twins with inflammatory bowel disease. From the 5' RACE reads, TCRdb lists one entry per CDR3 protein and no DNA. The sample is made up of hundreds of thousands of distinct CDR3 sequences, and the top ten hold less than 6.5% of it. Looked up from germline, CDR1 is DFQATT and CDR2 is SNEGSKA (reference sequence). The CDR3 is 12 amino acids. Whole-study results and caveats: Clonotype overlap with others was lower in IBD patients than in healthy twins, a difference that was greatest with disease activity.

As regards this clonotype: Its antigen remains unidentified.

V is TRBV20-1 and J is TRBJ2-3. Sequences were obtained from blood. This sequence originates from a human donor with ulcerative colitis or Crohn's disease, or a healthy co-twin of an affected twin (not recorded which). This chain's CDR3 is CSATGVSDTQYF.